One sample yielded the 21 T cell receptor beta chains listed below, sequenced in a study of cytotoxic CD8 clonotypes in ibrutinib-treated CLL. The data were produced by immunoSEQ multiplex PCR, yet TCRdb's version contains in-frame clones alone and is incomplete. The sample has 43,000 or so clones, over 60% seen once; the top ten hold 20% to 25%. The sample in question was PBMCs, obtained after 24 months of ibrutinib treatment. The receptors stem from a human donor with chronic lymphocytic leukemia.

The genes are TRBV10-3 and TRBJ1-1; D perhaps matches TRBD1 (6 bases). V dropped 3 bases and J dropped 1 base, with 18 bases sitting between them. Germline assignment: CDR1 ENHRY and CDR2 SYGVKD. There are 17 residues in the CDR3. In nucleotides, the CDR3 is TGTGCCATCAGTGAACAAGGAGGGGGACCTCCGAACACTGAAGCTTTCTTT. This translates into CAISEQGGGPPNTEAFF.

In this sample, this clone turned up a few times. This rearrangement joins TRBV7-8 to TRBJ1-1; tentatively, D is TRBD1 (6 bases). Looked up from germline, CDR1 is SGHVS and CDR2 is FQNEAQ. The V and J ends lost 1 base and 1 base respectively, with 10 bases between them. This CDR3 has 15 amino acids. The CDR3 reads CASSLVQGWNTEAFF. The CDR3 coding sequence is TGTGCCAGCAGCTTAGTTCAGGGGTGGAACACTGAAGCTTTCTTT.

This clone is a singleton in its sample. The V gene is TRBV27, the J gene TRBJ2-1; 16 positions agree with TRBD2. V shed 4 bases, J shed 7 bases, and the junction held 10 bases outside the gene matches. Looked up from germline, CDR1 is MNHEY and CDR2 is SMNVEV (reference sequence). The CDR3 is made up of 18 amino acids. The CDR3 reads CASSSTGTSGGAFNEQFF. For the CDR3, the DNA is TGTGCCAGCAGTTCGACCGGGACTAGCGGGGGGGCCTTTAATGAGCAGTTCTTC.

The table lists this clone with a few counts. The J gene is TRBJ2-7, the V gene TRBV5-1; D uncertain. Trimming pared 0 bases from V and 5 bases from J, leaving 15 bases between. Germline V lookup: CDR1 SGHRS, CDR2 YFSETQ. The CDR3 extends over 15 amino acids. In nucleotides, the CDR3 is TGCGCCAGCAGCTTGGTGATAGTAGGGTTAGACGAGCAGTACTTC. Residues: CASSLVIVGLDEQYF.

This clone has more than one count but fewer than ten. The rearrangement uses TRBV5-1 and TRBJ2-5, with 8 bases lining up with TRBD2. V shed 4 bases, J shed 2 bases, and the junction held 13 bases outside the gene matches. Per germline, CDR1 SGHRS and CDR2 YFSETQ. This CDR3 contains 17 residues. CDR3 coding DNA: TGCGCCAGCAGCATTAGCGGGAACCCGAGATTACAAGAGACCCAGTACTTC. Translated, it gives CASSISGNPRLQETQYF.

This clone was detected only a few times. The genes are TRBV7-8 and TRBJ2-1, with 9 bases fitting TRBD2. The V gene end was trimmed by 5 bases and the J gene end by 0 bases; junction bases not matched to a gene: 2. Germline V gives CDR1 SGHVS, CDR2 FQNEAQ. The CDR3 has 15 residues. The CDR3 nucleotides are TGTGCCAGCAGCGTTAGCGGGAGCTCCTACAATGAGCAGTTCTTC. Translating it yields CASSVSGSSYNEQFF.

This clone was found once. The rearrangement links TRBV7-9 to TRBJ1-2; 7 bases align to TRBD1. The V gene's germline CDR1 is SEHNR and CDR2 FQNEAQ (reference sequence). The CDR3 has 15 residues. V was clipped by 5 bases and J by 5 bases; unmatched bases: 11. The CDR3 DNA reads as TGTGCCAGCAGCCCCGGACAGGAATATGGATATGGCTACACCTTC. Protein: CASSPGQEYGYGYTF.

This rearrangement joins TRBV25-1 to TRBJ1-4; the D is unclear. V was trimmed by 3 bases and J by 8 bases, leaving 7 bases between them. CDR1 is MGHDK, CDR2 SYGVNS, per germline. This CDR3 region has 12 residues. CDR3: CASSDGWEKLFF. CDR3 in DNA: TGTGCCAGCAGTGACGGATGGGAAAAACTGTTTTTT. Looking up the rest from reference TRBV25-1 and TRBJ1-4 gives the full variable domain: EADIYQTPRYLVIGTGKKITLECSQTMGHDKMYWYQQDPGMELHLIHYSYGVNSTEKGDLSSESTVSRIRTEHFPLTLESARPSHTSQYLCASSDGWEKLFFGSGTQLSVL.

This clone was detected a few times. This chain connects TRBV30 to TRBJ1-6; 10 nucleotides align to TRBD1. With V trimmed by 2 bases and J by 7 bases, 2 bases remained unmatched. The germline V gene encodes CDR1 GTSNPN and CDR2 SVGIG (reference sequence). This CDR3 is 14 amino acids long. The CDR3 nucleotides are TGTGCCTGGAGTATGGGACAGGGGAATTCACCCCTCCACTTT. This encodes CAWSMGQGNSPLHF.

V gene TRBV11-2 combines with J gene TRBJ2-7; TRBD1 aligns across 8 bases. The trim removed 5 bases at V and 0 bases at J, leaving 9 bases unmatched. Germline CDR1 and CDR2: SGHAT and FQNNGV. The CDR3 is made up of 16 amino acids. The CDR3 loop reads CASSTLRGPSSYEQYF. The CDR3 DNA sequence: TGTGCCAGCAGCACACTCAGGGGGCCGAGCTCCTACGAGCAGTACTTC.

J is TRBJ1-4 and V is TRBV4-1; D unclear. The CDR3 consists of 15 residues. Germline V lookup: CDR1 MGHRA, CDR2 YSYEKL. Trimming cost V 0 bases and J 5 bases, with 10 bases left between them. The CDR3 spells CASSQDRAENEKLFF. CDR3 coding DNA: TGCGCCAGCAGCCAAGACCGGGCCGAAAATGAAAAACTGTTTTTT.

The chain joins TRBV27 to TRBJ2-7; D is ambiguous. Germline-derived CDR1 and CDR2 are MNHEY and SMNVEV (reference sequence). The CDR3 length is 14 residues. The V and J ends lost 3 bases and 3 bases respectively, with 12 bases between them. The chain's CDR3 is CASSLGPWGYEQYF. The CDR3 nucleotides read TGTGCCAGCAGTTTGGGCCCCTGGGGCTACGAGCAGTACTTC.

V and J are TRBV10-3 and TRBJ1-3, with a tentative D call TRBD1 (5 bases). The CDR3 length is 13 residues. The V end was cut by 6 bases, the J end by 2 bases, with 8 bases between. Germline V lookup: CDR1 ENHRY, CDR2 SYGVKD. CDR3: CAIRWGPGNTIYF. The CDR3, as DNA: TGTGCCATCAGGTGGGGACCTGGAAACACCATATATTTT.

The J gene is TRBJ2-3, the V gene TRBV6-1, with D perhaps matching TRBD2 (5 bases). This CDR3 comprises 15 residues. Germline V CDR1 and CDR2: MNHNS, SASEGT. Trimming pared 5 bases from V and 5 bases from J, leaving 17 bases between. The CDR3 protein is CASSLSGLVRDTQYF. CDR3 nucleotide sequence: TGTGCCAGCAGTCTCTCGGGGTTGGTGAGAGATACGCAGTATTTT.

The rearrangement joins TRBV28 to TRBJ1-5; TRBD1 is a possible D gene (6 bases). V lost 5 bases and J 9 bases, leaving 20 bases between the germline ends. The CDR3 totals 15 residues. CDR1 is MDHEN and CDR2 is SYDVKM in the germline V gene. In DNA form, the CDR3 reads TGTGCCAGCAGTAAGACAGGCCCCGTAGTATGGCCCCAGCATTTT. Its translation: CASSKTGPVVWPQHF.

This clone was seen at least ten times. V usage is TRBV28 and J usage is TRBJ1-2; D gene unclear. The CDR3 loop spans 11 amino acids. The V end was cut by 2 bases, the J end by 6 bases, with 4 bases between. Germline-derived CDR1 and CDR2 are MDHEN and SYDVKM. CDR3 DNA: TGTGCCAGCAGTTTAGTAGATGGCTACACCTTC. Its protein is CASSLVDGYTF.

This chain uses TRBV5-1 with TRBJ2-7, with no clear D. This CDR3 region has 15 residues. Germline V CDR1 and CDR2: SGHRS, YFSETQ. V lost 0 bases, J lost 3 bases, and 13 bases lay in between. CDR3: CASSLGQVLRYEQYF. CDR3 DNA sequence: TGCGCCAGCAGCTTGGGTCAGGTTCTTCGCTACGAGCAGTACTTC. The entire variable domain, with the rest obtained from reference TRBV5-1 and TRBJ2-7, is as follows: KAGVTQTPRYLIKTRGQQVTLSCSPISGHRSVSWYQQTPGQGLQFLFEYFSETQRNKGNFPGRFSGRQFSNSRSEMNVSTLELGDSALYLCASSLGQVLRYEQYFGPGTRLTVT.

This clone was counted a few times. CDR3 loop: CASSRTGTSKETQYF. Here the CDR3 DNA reads TGTGCCAGCAGCAGAACCGGGACCTCTAAAGAGACCCAGTACTTC. The chain couples TRBV7-6 to TRBJ2-5; perhaps D is TRBD1 or TRBD2 (5 bases each). Germline V gene data show CDR1 as SGHVS and CDR2 as FNYEAQ. The CDR3 totals 15 residues. The V and J ends lost 5 bases and 3 bases respectively, with 16 bases between them.

The CDR3 DNA sequence: TGTGCCTGGAGCTACCCCGGGTCCTATGGCTACACCTTC. It translates to CAWSYPGSYGYTF. The chain combines TRBV30 with TRBJ1-2; D gene unclear. This CDR3 is built from 13 residues. The V gene lost 3 bases and the J gene lost 4 bases, with 12 bases spanning the gap. The germline CDR1 and CDR2 sequences are GTSNPN and SVGIG (reference sequence). Using reference TRBV30 and TRBJ1-2 for the parts outside the CDR3, the full variable domain is SQTIHQWPATLVQPVGSPLSLECTVEGTSNPNLYWYRQAAGRGLQLLFYSVGIGQISSEVPQNLSASRPQDRQFILSSKKLLLSDSGFYLCAWSYPGSYGYTFGSGTRLTVV.

The J gene is TRBJ1-4, the V gene TRBV6-1; D might be TRBD1 (5 bases). CDR1 MNHNS and CDR2 SASEGT come from the germline V gene. The CDR3 spans 17 residues. Trimming cost V 4 bases and J 7 bases, with 22 bases left between them. The CDR3 bases are TGTGCCAGCAGTGGTGGGACGGGGCAGCGGGTGCGTGAAAAACTGTTTTTT. It encodes CASSGGTGQRVREKLFF.

J is TRBJ2-2 and V is TRBV2, with 9 bases that match TRBD1. Trimming cost V 5 bases and J 4 bases; bases outside gene matches: 11. The germline V gene encodes CDR1 SNHLY and CDR2 FYNNEI. The CDR3 covers 17 residues. The CDR3 protein is CASSTPGTGLLTGELFF. In nucleotides, the CDR3 is TGTGCCAGCAGTACCCCCGGGACAGGGCTCCTCACCGGGGAGCTGTTTTTT.